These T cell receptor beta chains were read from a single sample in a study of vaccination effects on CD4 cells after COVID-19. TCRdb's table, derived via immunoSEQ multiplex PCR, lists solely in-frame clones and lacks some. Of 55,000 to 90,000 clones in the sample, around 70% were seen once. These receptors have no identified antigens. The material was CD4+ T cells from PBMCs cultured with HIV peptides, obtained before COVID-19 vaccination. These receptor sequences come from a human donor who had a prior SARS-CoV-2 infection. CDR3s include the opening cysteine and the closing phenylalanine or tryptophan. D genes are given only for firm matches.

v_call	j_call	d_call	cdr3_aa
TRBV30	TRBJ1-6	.	CASGSYGAQYSPLHF
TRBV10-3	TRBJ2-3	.	CAIRSGTSTDTQYF
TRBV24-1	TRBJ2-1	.	CATSDLKRGRSSYNEQFF
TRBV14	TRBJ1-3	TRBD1	CASSQDGTGQGALIDTIYF
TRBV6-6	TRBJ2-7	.	CASSLGYEQYF
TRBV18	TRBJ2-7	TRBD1	CASSPIDRVEQYF
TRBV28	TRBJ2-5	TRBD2	CASTPALAGETQYF
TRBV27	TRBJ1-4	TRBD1	CASSPYQTGANEKLFF
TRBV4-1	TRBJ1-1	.	CASSPRFKTGRDEAFF
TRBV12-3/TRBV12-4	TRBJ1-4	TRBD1	CASRTGYNEKLFF
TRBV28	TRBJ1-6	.	CASSTPGQSSYNSPLHF
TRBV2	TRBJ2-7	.	CASSPRTYEQYF
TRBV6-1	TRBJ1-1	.	CASSEFGPFVMNTEAFF
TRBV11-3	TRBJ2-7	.	CASSQMTGLYEQYF
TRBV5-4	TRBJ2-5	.	CASSLQGAEKTQYF
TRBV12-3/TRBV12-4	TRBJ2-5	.	CASSFLETQYF
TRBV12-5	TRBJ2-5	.	CASGLGRRPQETQYF
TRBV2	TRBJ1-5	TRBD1	CASSGDRVNQPQHF
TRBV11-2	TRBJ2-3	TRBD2	CASSAWTSGRARDTQYF
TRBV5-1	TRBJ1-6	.	CASSPAGLYSPLHF
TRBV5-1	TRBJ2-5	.	CASALRGDQETQYF
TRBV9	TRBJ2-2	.	CASKDRTNTGELFF